This T cell receptor beta chain was documented in a study of radiotherapy plus CTLA-4 blockade in lung cancer. Study as a whole: The study recorded objective responses in 18% of patients and disease control in 31%. Study-wide points: Once radiotherapy plus ipilimumab had been given, TCR clones derived from tumor expanded in blood. Interferon-beta and early blood T cell clone dynamics reportedly predicted response best.

Using immunoSEQ multiplex PCR, the repertoire was profiled, and TCRdb retains in-frame clones only, with some absent. The sample gives tens of thousands of clones, 83% of which show up once; 0.84% is in the top ten. Focal radiation plus CTLA-4 blockade with ipilimumab was given to patients with chemo-refractory metastatic non-small-cell lung cancer. As concerns this clone: The target antigen is unknown. Other nucleotide sequences in the sample specify the same CDR3.

The clonotype comes from a human donor with non-small cell lung cancer who had stable disease on radiotherapy plus ipilimumab. The sample was peripheral blood, taken from a patient treated with radiotherapy plus ipilimumab.

DNA for the CDR3: TGCAGTGCTAGAGATCCCGATACGCAGTATTTT. Translated: CSARDPDTQYF. The rearrangement joins TRBV20-1 to TRBJ2-3; D gene unclear. V shed 0 bases and J shed 6 bases, with 4 bases lying between them. This CDR3 contains 11 residues. The germline gives CDR1 DFQATT, CDR2 SNEGSKA (reference sequence).